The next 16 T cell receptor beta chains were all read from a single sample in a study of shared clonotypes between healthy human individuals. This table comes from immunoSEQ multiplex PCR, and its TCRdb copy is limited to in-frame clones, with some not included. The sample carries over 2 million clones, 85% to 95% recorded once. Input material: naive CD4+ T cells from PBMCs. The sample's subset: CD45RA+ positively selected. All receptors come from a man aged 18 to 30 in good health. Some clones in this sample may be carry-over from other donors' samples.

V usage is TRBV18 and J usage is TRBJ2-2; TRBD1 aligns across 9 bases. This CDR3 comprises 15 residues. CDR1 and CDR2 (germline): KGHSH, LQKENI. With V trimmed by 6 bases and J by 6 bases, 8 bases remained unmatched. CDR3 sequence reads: CASSSSRQGAGELFF. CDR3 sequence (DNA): TGTGCCAGCTCCTCATCGCGACAGGGGGCCGGGGAGCTGTTTTTT.

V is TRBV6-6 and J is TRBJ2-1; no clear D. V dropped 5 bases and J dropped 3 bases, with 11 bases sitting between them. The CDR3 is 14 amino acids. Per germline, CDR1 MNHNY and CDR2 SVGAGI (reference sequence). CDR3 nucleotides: TGTGCCAGCAGTCCGGCTGGCAACTACAATGAGCAGTTCTTC. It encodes CASSPAGNYNEQFF.

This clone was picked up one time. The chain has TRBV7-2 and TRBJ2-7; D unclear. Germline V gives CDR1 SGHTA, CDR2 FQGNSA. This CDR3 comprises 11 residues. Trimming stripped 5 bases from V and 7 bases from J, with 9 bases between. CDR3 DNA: TGTGCCAGCAGCCCGTATAGGGAGCAGTACTTC. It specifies CASSPYREQYF.

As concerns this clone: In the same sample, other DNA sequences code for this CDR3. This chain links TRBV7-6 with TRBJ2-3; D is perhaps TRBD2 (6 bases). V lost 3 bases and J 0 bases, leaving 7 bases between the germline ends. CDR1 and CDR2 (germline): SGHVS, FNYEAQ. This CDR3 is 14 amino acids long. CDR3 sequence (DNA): TGTGCCAGCAGCTTCGGGGGTAGCACAGATACGCAGTATTTT. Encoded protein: CASSFGGSTDTQYF.

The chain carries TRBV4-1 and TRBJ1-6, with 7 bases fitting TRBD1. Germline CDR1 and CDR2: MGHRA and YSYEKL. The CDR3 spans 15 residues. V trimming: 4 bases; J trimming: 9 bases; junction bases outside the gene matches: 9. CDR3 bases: TGCGCCAGCAGCCTCGACAGGGTAGGAGCTTCACCCCTCCACTTT. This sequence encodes CASSLDRVGASPLHF.

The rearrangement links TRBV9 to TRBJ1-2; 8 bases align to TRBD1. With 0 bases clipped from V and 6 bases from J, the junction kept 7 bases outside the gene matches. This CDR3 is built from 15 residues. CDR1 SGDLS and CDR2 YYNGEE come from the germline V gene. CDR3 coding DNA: TGTGCCAGCAGCGTAGACCCCACAGGGGGTCATGGCTACACCTTC. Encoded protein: CASSVDPTGGHGYTF.

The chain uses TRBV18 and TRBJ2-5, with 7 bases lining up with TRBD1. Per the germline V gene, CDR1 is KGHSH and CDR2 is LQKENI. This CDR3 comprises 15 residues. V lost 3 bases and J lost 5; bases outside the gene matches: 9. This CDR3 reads CASSPPTTGTETQYF. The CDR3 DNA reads TGTGCCAGCTCACCCCCAACGACAGGGACGGAGACCCAGTACTTC.

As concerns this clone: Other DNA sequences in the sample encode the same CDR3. CDR3 amino acids: CSSLDGTDTQYF. DNA of the CDR3: TGCAGCTCCTTAGACGGTACAGATACGCAGTATTTT. The gene calls are TRBV29-1 and TRBJ2-3; no definite D call. Germline-derived CDR1 and CDR2 are SQVTM and ANQGSEA. The CDR3 loop spans 12 amino acids. V was trimmed by 8 bases and J by 3 bases, leaving 12 bases between them.

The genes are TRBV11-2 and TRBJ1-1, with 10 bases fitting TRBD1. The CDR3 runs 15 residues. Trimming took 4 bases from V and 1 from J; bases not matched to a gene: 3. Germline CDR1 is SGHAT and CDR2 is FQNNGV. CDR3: CASSWTGGANTEAFF. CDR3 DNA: TGTGCCAGCAGCTGGACAGGGGGGGCGAACACTGAAGCTTTCTTT.

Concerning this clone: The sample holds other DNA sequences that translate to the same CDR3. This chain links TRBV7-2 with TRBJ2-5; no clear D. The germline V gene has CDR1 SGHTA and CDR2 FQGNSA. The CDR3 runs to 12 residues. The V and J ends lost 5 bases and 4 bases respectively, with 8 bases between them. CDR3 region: CASSPTRETQYF. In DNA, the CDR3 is TGTGCCAGCAGCCCTACCCGAGAGACCCAGTACTTC.

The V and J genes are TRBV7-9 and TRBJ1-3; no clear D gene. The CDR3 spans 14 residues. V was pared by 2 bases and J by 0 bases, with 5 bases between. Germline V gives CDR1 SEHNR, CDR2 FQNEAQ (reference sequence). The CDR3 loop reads CASSLLFSGNTIYF. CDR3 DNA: TGTGCCAGCAGCTTACTTTTCTCTGGAAACACCATATATTTT.

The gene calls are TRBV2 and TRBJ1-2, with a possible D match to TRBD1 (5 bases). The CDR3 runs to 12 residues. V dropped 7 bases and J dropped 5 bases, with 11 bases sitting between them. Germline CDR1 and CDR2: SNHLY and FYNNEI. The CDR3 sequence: CASTLGTYGYTF. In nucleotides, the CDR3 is TGTGCCAGCACCCTCGGGACTTATGGCTACACCTTC.

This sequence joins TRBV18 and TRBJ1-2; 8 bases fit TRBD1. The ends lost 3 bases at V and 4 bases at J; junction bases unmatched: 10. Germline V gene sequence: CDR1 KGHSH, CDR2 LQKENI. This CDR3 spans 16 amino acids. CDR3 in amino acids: CASSPDQGQAGYGYTF. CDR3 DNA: TGTGCCAGCTCACCCGATCAGGGACAGGCGGGCTATGGCTACACCTTC.

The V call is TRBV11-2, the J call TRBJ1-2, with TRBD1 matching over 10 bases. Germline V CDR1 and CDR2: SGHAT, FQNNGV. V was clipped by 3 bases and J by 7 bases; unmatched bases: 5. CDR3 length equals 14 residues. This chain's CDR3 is CASSFFGQGGGYTF. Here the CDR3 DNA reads TGTGCCAGCAGCTTTTTCGGACAGGGGGGTGGCTACACCTTC.

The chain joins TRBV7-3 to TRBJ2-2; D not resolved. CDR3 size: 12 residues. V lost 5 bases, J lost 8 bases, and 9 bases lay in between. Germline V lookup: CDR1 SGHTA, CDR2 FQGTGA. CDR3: CASSVGWGELFF. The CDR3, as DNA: TGTGCCAGCAGCGTCGGGTGGGGGGAGCTGTTTTTT.

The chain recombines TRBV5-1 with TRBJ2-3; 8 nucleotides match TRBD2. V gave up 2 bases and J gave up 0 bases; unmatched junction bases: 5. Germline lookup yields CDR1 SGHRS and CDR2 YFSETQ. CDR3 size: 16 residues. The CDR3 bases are TGCGCCAGCAGCTTTGGACTAGCATTTAGCACAGATACGCAGTATTTT. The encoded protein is CASSFGLAFSTDTQYF. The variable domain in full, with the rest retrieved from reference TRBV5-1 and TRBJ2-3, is KAGVTQTPRYLIKTRGQQVTLSCSPISGHRSVSWYQQTPGQGLQFLFEYFSETQRNKGNFPGRFSGRQFSNSRSEMNVSTLELGDSALYLCASSFGLAFSTDTQYFGPGTRLTVL.